Listed below are T cell receptor beta chains from one sample, sequenced in a study of naive and memory T cell subsets. MiXCR, applied by TCRdb to the UMI-ligation and nested PCR reads, yields one record per CDR3 protein. The sample includes more than 95,000 distinct CDR3 sequences, about 14% of them seen just once. Input material: naive CD8+ T cells from blood. All receptors come from a human donor in good health. Each CDR3 is given with its conserved first and last residue. The D gene is left open where the match is weak. Size is stated for part of the rows, as once, few or many counts, or as a class when the clone is expanded.

TRBV20-1	.	TRBD2	TRBJ2-3	CSVVTAASTSGSTDTQYF	TGCAGTGTTGTCACGGCGGCTTCGACTAGCGGGAGTACAGATACGCAGTATTTT
TRBV20-1	.	.	TRBJ1-6	CSARGPFQSLHF	TGCAGTGCTAGAGGGCCCTTTCAATCCCTCCACTTT
TRBV11-1	.	TRBD1	TRBJ2-5	CASSTGTGIETQYF	TGTGCCAGCAGCACCGGGACAGGGATAGAGACCCAGTACTTC
TRBV9	few	.	TRBJ2-4	CASSVGEWGSIQYF	TGTGCCAGCAGCGTGGGGGAGTGGGGGAGCATTCAGTACTTC
TRBV27	.	TRBD2	TRBJ2-7	CASSLGLAGPYEQYF	TGTGCCAGCAGTTTGGGGCTAGCGGGACCCTACGAGCAGTACTTC
TRBV27	many	TRBD1	TRBJ1-2	CASTSGQGSGKSGYTF	TGTGCCAGCACCTCGGGACAGGGGAGTGGGAAATCCGGCTACACCTTC
TRBV7-9	.	.	TRBJ2-7	CASSPSGRGEQYF	TGTGCCAGCAGCCCGAGTGGACGGGGCGAGCAGTACTTC
TRBV5-6	.	.	TRBJ2-7	CASSLDRDSYEQYF	TGTGCCAGCAGCTTGGACCGGGACTCCTACGAGCAGTACTTC
TRBV4-3	few	.	TRBJ2-1	CASSHLLSGTDNEQFF	TGCGCCAGCAGCCACCTACTGTCGGGTACCGACAATGAGCAGTTCTTC
TRBV20-1	.	.	TRBJ2-2	CSARPVAEAPFGELFF	TGCAGTGCTAGACCAGTAGCGGAGGCCCCATTCGGGGAGCTGTTTTTT